This record looks at one TCR beta chain sequence and its context. The specificity of this receptor is unknown. There are no base qualities to consult, and no much larger clone falls within one base. The data belong to a study of cytomegalovirus exposure and HLA in healthy donors (dated by TCRdb to between 2016 and 2019). Turning to the overall study: An earlier analysis of fewer than 750 of the donors reported around 280 Gb of sequence data and around 100 million unique TCR beta sequences obtained from some 170 million T cells. HLA typing covered class I and class II loci at four-digit resolution. Several DR-DQ haplotypes were treated as single units for association and clustering because of strong linkage in the cohort. Along with the roughly 670-subject first cohort, a separate validation cohort of over a hundred different subjects was used. Around 320 gigabases of sequencing data and approximately 93 million unique TCR sequences were included in an early release covering roughly 600 HLA-typed donors. In the later analysis, no new phenotypic data were used to find candidate immune exposures; instead, reliance was placed on TCR beta sequences and their occurrence across donors. All discovery cohort repertoires had been generated on a single sequencing platform. In an earlier analysis of roughly 540 of the donors, high-throughput TCR beta sequencing was used to judge whether each TCR beta V gene segment behaved as functional or pseudogenic. Among the 398 genotyped donors, more than 70% belonged to the genetic ancestry cluster associated with self-reported Caucasian donors. Donor age, sex, ethnicity and CMV serostatus were compiled alongside the repertoire data. Among roughly 400 genotyped donors of the cohort, an average of roughly 230,000 unique TCR beta nucleotide sequences was sequenced per donor, of which about 18% were non-productive. The aim of the study was to test whether cataloging public T cell receptors could identify signatures of past pathogen exposure. A later genetic analysis took genome-wide SNP genotypes for about 55% of the 666 donors and used that subset as a discovery cohort. The study used immunosequencing to profile the T cell repertoires of approximately 640 subjects and linked those repertoires to cytomegalovirus serostatus. A later analysis re-examined previously published TCR beta repertoires from about 670 donors and added high-resolution HLA genotyping to investigate patterns of TCR occurrence. High-throughput TCR immunosequencing, statistical association of individual TCRs with disease status, and machine learning were combined to predict cytomegalovirus infection status. Typing coverage differed by locus: A, B, C, DRB1 and DQB1 were typed in roughly 620-640 donors, DQA1 in about 550, DPA1 in over 600, and DPB1 in roughly 450. The investigation overall reported the following: According to a later analysis, parvovirus B19, influenza, CMV and Epstein-Barr virus appeared linked to several top co-occurrence clusters. When HLA alleles, especially DR and DQ, strongly co-occurred, attributing TCR associations to individual alleles was difficult. Linkage disequilibrium might explain the correlated functional status among segregating V segments, but an unknown experimental factor could not be ruled out. According to the authors, the approach could potentially be generalized to other disease states and immunological phenotypes. A few of the identified cytomegalovirus-associated TCR beta chains were confirmed in vitro to be specific for cytomegalovirus antigens. The study gave a list of 150 to 200 TCR beta chains associated with cytomegalovirus. This cohort had only TCR beta chains sequenced, and the lack of alpha or paired-chain data limited which features could be detected. Because counts were too low, fewer than 20 rarely observed V segments, including chromosome 9 orphons, were excluded from the earlier analysis of 587 of the donors. The classifier was reported to diagnose cytomegalovirus status with high specificity and sensitivity in both the original and validation cohorts. An earlier analysis of around 500 of the donors showed that most TCR beta V segments appeared in productive rearrangements either about 87% or about 30% of the time, which broadly matched IMGT annotations. A later analysis found that most CMV-associated TCR beta chains appeared HLA-restricted, with HLA associations seemingly driven largely by CMV exposure. Across donors, most TCR sequences were observed very rarely, whereas some public TCRs were present in many individuals. A group of highly shared sequence variants was considered likely to be a technical artifact of the sequencing pipeline. A further reported finding was that TCR beta sequences accurately predicted the HLA-A and HLA-B alleles for most subjects in the first cohort. In a later genetic analysis, a missense DCLRE1C variant was associated with V-gene and J-gene trimming of TCR beta chains, and the association was replicated in an independent cohort. According to a later analysis, TCR association rates differed among HLA loci, with DRB1 alleles showing the most associated TCRs and HLA-C alleles showing the fewest. The only immune exposure information available for the cohort was CMV serostatus. According to a later genetic analysis, donors in an Asian-associated ancestry cluster had fewer N-insertions in productive TCRs than the roughly 660-donor mean. Sequencing depth was assumed to be roughly uniform across donors in the presence/absence analyses, though that assumption may not hold. Specific HLA alleles were associated with over 15,000 TCR beta sequences at a false discovery rate of 0.05 in a later analysis. In a later analysis, HLA-associated TCR beta chains showed more clonal expansion and lower generation probabilities than non-associated chains that were equally common. Because HLA typing was unavailable for some donors at each locus, only the typed subset was used in association tests.

Library preparation employed the immunoSEQ multiplex PCR assay. For the multiplex PCR, a mixture combining 60 forward primers for TCR Vbeta segments and 13 reverse primers for TCR Jbeta segments was used. Amplification of the CDR3 region of rearranged TCR beta genes was performed with a multiplex PCR assay on genomic DNA. Amplified TCR beta libraries were sequenced as 87-base-pair reads on the Illumina HiSeq System. On the study's bioinformatics: In a later analysis, some 80 million unique TCR beta chains were counted across the 650 to 750 repertoires, and about 9.9 million of these chains were shared by at least two donors. Raw reads were error-corrected and collapsed into unique sequences by a nearest-neighbor algorithm in which closely related sequences were merged to remove PCR and sequencing errors. Alignment of CDR3 sequences to IMGT reference sequences was used to assign V, D and J gene segments. For a sequence to be retained, a match of at least six nucleotides to both a V gene segment and a J gene segment was required. A rearrangement was called productive if the CDR3 had no stop codons and remained in frame with V and J, and every other rearrangement was called non-productive. Following IMGT convention, CDR3 was defined as the stretch from the second conserved V-encoded cysteine up to the conserved J-encoded phenylalanine. Sequences without an unambiguous match to a single V gene segment were excluded from the earlier analysis of 450 to 650 of the donors. In an earlier analysis of around 600 of the donors, V segments were called functional above 56.7% productive rearrangements and were called segregating when the between-donor standard deviation exceeded 5%. A statistical classification framework was built for diagnosing cytomegalovirus status from the catalog of TCR beta chain sequences. In a later analysis, V and J genes were assigned by comparing TCR nucleotide sequences against IMGT/GENE-DB human TR gene sequences. In a later analysis, CDR3 sequences and most-parsimonious VDJ recombination scenarios were assigned using the TCRdist pipeline. A later analysis defined each TCR beta chain by its CDR3 amino acid sequence plus V-gene family, and excluded reads lacking a unique V-gene family. In a later analysis, 500 to 700 highly shared, low-generation-probability nucleotide sequences were removed to address suspected cross-contamination and a sequencing artifact. A later analysis calculated a clonal expansion index for each public chain from normalized within-repertoire ranks of inferred template counts. A later analysis computed generation probabilities with a VDJ recombination model fitted to out-of-frame rearrangements, and checked the results against IGoR. In a later analysis, TCR-TCR, TCR-HLA and TCR-CMV co-occurrence was scored with hypergeometric tests, and a repertoire-size bias correction was applied to TCR pairs. False discovery rates were estimated in a later analysis by permuting HLA or CMV assignments 20 times. A later analysis grouped co-occurring TCRs with DBSCAN, adding TCRdist sequence similarity when clustering within HLA-allele-positive subsets. For co-occurrence clustering, repertoires with fewer than 30,000 or more than 120,000 public chains were excluded, along with about five repertoires with anomalous nucleotide sharing. TCRdb re-hosts the immuneACCESS table, in-frame sequences only. Its copies lack some clones; in the studies checked, an unresolved V gene accounts for under half of them, and the cause for the rest is not known. V and J calls and clone size follow that table, whereas D and trimming were derived from the DNA. The sample contains 100,000 to 150,000 clones, roughly 88% of them found a single time. The top ten clones comprise about 2.7% of the sample.

The cohort comprised under 700 healthy bone marrow donors. At the time of sampling, all cohort members were nominally healthy, though unrecorded immune exposures were likely present. The donor tested CMV seropositive, placing the donor among the 250 to 350 seropositive members of the cohort. Every donor gave a peripheral blood sample, and the peripheral blood mononuclear cells from that sample were used for TCR beta sequencing. The Qiagen DNeasy Blood Extraction Kit was used to extract genomic DNA from the blood cell samples. Input material: PBMCs. The TCR sequence derives from a woman aged 18-30 years in good health and CMV-seropositive.

The CDR3: CASSQAQRDKVGPQHF. At the DNA level, the sequence is TGTGCCAGCAGCCAAGCGCAAAGGGACAAGGTTGGGCCCCAGCATTTT. The V gene is TRBV14 and the J gene is TRBJ1-5; the D gene is possibly TRBD1, with 6 bases matching. Inclusive of the bounding cysteine and phenylalanine, the CDR3 is 16 residues long. Here the CDR3 DNA is all that survives: 48 bases in frame from base 1. At the junction V is shortened by 1 base and J by 9 bases, with 19 bases in between. CDR1 and CDR2 are drawn from the germline V gene: SGHDN, FVKESK.